Listed here are 16 T cell receptor beta chains from one sample, sequenced in a study of cytomegalovirus exposure and HLA in healthy donors. Primers: 60 Vbeta forward and 13 Jbeta reverse. Assay: immunoSEQ multiplex PCR; the TCRdb copy retains only in-frame clones and omits some. The repertoire holds some 200,000 clones, approximately 70% seen once, with roughly 1.9% in the top ten. The source material was PBMCs. The receptor source for this set is a woman between 25 and 40 years old in good health and CMV-seronegative.

The chain recombines TRBV5-1 with TRBJ2-7, with TRBD2 matching 12 bases. Trimming removed 5 bases from V and 5 bases from J; junction bases left unmatched: 8. Germline lookup yields CDR1 SGHRS and CDR2 YFSETQ. The CDR3 has 15 amino acids. CDR3 DNA: TGCGCCAGCAGACTCCTAGCGGGAGGGCCCCACGAGCAGTACTTC. Its translation is CASRLLAGGPHEQYF.

The J gene is TRBJ2-3, the V gene TRBV7-9, with 7 bases matching TRBD1. V lost 5 bases to trimming and J lost 4 bases; unmatched junction nucleotides: 12. This CDR3 has 16 residues. Per the germline V gene, CDR1 is SEHNR and CDR2 is FQNEAQ (reference sequence). CDR3 DNA: TGTGCCAGCAGCCTGGGGGAACAGGGGATGTCAGATACGCAGTATTTT. This gives the protein CASSLGEQGMSDTQYF.

CDR3 nucleotide sequence: TGCGCCAGCGCGAGGCAGACCCAGAACACTGAAGCTTTCTTT. Protein sequence: CASARQTQNTEAFF. V usage is TRBV5-1 and J usage is TRBJ1-1; no clear D gene. The ends were cut back, 7 bases at V and 1 base at J, with 14 bases in the middle. CDR1 and CDR2 (germline): SGHRS, YFSETQ. The CDR3 has 14 residues. Full variable domain (outside the CDR3, taken from reference TRBV5-1 and TRBJ1-1): KAGVTQTPRYLIKTRGQQVTLSCSPISGHRSVSWYQQTPGQGLQFLFEYFSETQRNKGNFPGRFSGRQFSNSRSEMNVSTLELGDSALYLCASARQTQNTEAFFGQGTRLTVV.

This clone was counted only a few times. V is TRBV30 and J is TRBJ1-2; 9 nucleotides match TRBD1. V shed 5 bases and J 6 bases; nucleotides not matched to a gene: 7. Germline V CDR1 and CDR2: GTSNPN, SVGIG (reference sequence). The CDR3 runs 13 residues. CDR3 in DNA: TGTGCCTGGCGGCTGGGGACAGGGAATGGCTACACCTTC. Translation gives CAWRLGTGNGYTF.

The rearrangement uses TRBV20-1 and TRBJ2-2; D unresolved. CDR1 and CDR2 (germline): DFQATT, SNEGSKA (reference sequence). V shed 5 bases and J shed 3 bases, with 4 bases lying between them. The CDR3 spans 11 residues. The CDR3 here is CSALYTGELFF. CDR3 nucleotide sequence: TGCAGTGCTCTTTACACCGGGGAGCTGTTTTTT.

The CDR3 loop is CASSVRAGGRGEQFF. The DNA for the CDR3 is TGCGCCAGCAGTGTAAGGGCGGGAGGCCGTGGGGAGCAGTTCTTC. This chain uses TRBV10-1 with TRBJ2-1, with 8 bases identical to TRBD2. Germline CDR1 WNHNN, CDR2 SYGVQD (reference sequence). V shed 4 bases and J 10 bases; nucleotides not matched to a gene: 12. The length of the CDR3 is 15 residues.

The V and J genes are TRBV2 and TRBJ2-1; D call uncertain. The CDR3 is 17 amino acids. V was clipped by 6 bases and J by 0 bases, with 18 bases between them. Germline V lookup: CDR1 SNHLY, CDR2 FYNNEI. The CDR3 nucleotides are TGTGCCAGCAGCGCTCGTATAGCTTCTGTCTCCTACAATGAGCAGTTCTTC. Residues: CASSARIASVSYNEQFF.

The chain couples TRBV19 to TRBJ1-5, with D maybe TRBD1 (5 bases). The CDR3 has 13 residues. Germline V lookup: CDR1 LNHDA, CDR2 SQIVND (reference sequence). The ends were cut back, 11 bases at V and 2 bases at J, with 13 bases in the middle. CDR3 DNA sequence: TGTGCCTCCGGGGGGTCGGGCAATCAGCCCCAGCATTTT. It specifies CASGGSGNQPQHF.

The J gene is TRBJ1-5, the V gene TRBV5-8; D gene unclear. The germline V gene has CDR1 SGHTS and CDR2 YDEGEE. This CDR3 contains 16 residues. Trimming stripped 0 bases from V and 0 bases from J, with 10 bases between. CDR3 region: CASSLGAPGSNQPQHF. DNA for the CDR3: TGTGCCAGCAGCTTGGGGGCCCCCGGTAGCAATCAGCCCCAGCATTTT.

This chain uses TRBV4-2 with TRBJ1-2, with D possibly TRBD1 on 6 matching bases. The V end was cut by 0 bases, the J end by 5 bases, with 10 bases between. The CDR3 loop spans 14 amino acids. The germline gives CDR1 LGHNA, CDR2 YNFKEQ. Here the CDR3 DNA reads TGTGCCAGCAGCCAAGAGCCGAGGGGGTATGGCTACACCTTC. This translates into CASSQEPRGYGYTF.

This sequence joins TRBV7-3 and TRBJ2-3; TRBD2 matches 7 bases. The CDR3 has 18 residues. Germline lookup yields CDR1 SGHTA and CDR2 FQGTGA. Trimming removed 5 bases from V and 5 bases from J; junction bases left unmatched: 19. The CDR3: CASSPMSWGGRGRDTQYF. CDR3 DNA: TGTGCCAGCAGCCCTATGTCCTGGGGAGGGCGGGGTAGAGATACGCAGTATTTT.

This clone was seen just once. The genes are TRBV7-9 and TRBJ1-2; maybe TRBD1 (5 bases). Germline V lookup: CDR1 SEHNR, CDR2 FQNEAQ (reference sequence). Trimming removed 5 bases from V and 4 bases from J, with 17 bases in between. The CDR3 loop spans 15 amino acids. DNA for the CDR3: TGTGCCAGCAGCCCGGAGGGGCCAGGCCTCTATGGCTACACCTTC. This codes for CASSPEGPGLYGYTF. The entire variable domain, with the rest obtained from reference TRBV7-9 and TRBJ1-2, is as follows: DTGVSQNPRHKITKRGQNVTFRCDPISEHNRLYWYRQTLGQGPEFLTYFQNEAQLEKSRLLSDRFSAERPKGSFSTLEIQRTEQGDSAMYLCASSPEGPGLYGYTFGSGTRLTVV.

This clone appeared a single time. The chain uses TRBV19 and TRBJ2-7; 9 bases are a match to TRBD2. The CDR3 is made up of 14 amino acids. Germline assignment: CDR1 LNHDA and CDR2 SQIVND (reference sequence). The ends lost 4 bases at V and 1 base at J; junction bases unmatched: 2. The CDR3 here is CASSTSGTSYEQYF. In nucleotides, the CDR3 is TGTGCCAGTAGTACTAGCGGGACTTCCTACGAGCAGTACTTC.

The chain uses TRBV14 and TRBJ2-3; 11 bases agree with TRBD2. The CDR3 length is 15 residues. Losses at the gene ends were 6 bases for V and 7 bases for J; bases not matched to a gene: 9. Germline V gene lookup returns CDR1 SGHDN and CDR2 FVKESK. CDR3 residues: CASSELAGDFNTQYF. As DNA, the CDR3 is TGTGCCAGCAGTGAACTAGCGGGGGATTTCAATACGCAGTATTTT.

The chain uses TRBV7-2 and TRBJ1-3; D may be TRBD1 (5 bases). CDR3 size: 16 residues. V was clipped by 3 bases and J by 7 bases, with 19 bases between them. Germline loops: CDR1 SGHTA, CDR2 FQGNSA. CDR3 DNA sequence: TGTGCCAGCAGCTTTGGTACAGGTCGGCTTGGTAACACCATATATTTT. Its translation is CASSFGTGRLGNTIYF.

The J gene is TRBJ2-1, the V gene TRBV27; 7 nucleotides line up with TRBD1. The V segment lost 6 bases and the J segment 10 bases; nucleotides outside the gene matches: 12. The CDR3 has 14 amino acids. Germline V gives CDR1 MNHEY, CDR2 SMNVEV (reference sequence). For the CDR3, the DNA is TGTGCCAGCAGCCACCATCCAGGGGGATACGAGCAGTTCTTC. This gives the protein CASSHHPGGYEQFF.